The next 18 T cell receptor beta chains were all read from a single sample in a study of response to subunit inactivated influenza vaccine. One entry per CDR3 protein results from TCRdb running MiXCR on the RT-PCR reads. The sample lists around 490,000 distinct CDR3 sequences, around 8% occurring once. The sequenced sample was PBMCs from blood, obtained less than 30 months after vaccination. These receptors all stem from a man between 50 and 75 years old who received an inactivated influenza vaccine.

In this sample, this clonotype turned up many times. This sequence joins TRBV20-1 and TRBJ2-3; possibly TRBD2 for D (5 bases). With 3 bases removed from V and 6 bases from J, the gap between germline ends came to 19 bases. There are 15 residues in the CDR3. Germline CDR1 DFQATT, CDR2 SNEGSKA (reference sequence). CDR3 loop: CSASPRRRLRDTQYF. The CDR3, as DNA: TGCAGTGCTAGCCCCCGGAGGCGGCTCCGCGATACGCAGTATTTT.

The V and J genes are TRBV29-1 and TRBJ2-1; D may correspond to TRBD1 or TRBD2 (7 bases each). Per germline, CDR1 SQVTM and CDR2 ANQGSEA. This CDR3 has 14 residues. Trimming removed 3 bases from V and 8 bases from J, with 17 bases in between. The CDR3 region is CSVDGEGAYYEQFF. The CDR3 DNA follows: TGCAGCGTTGATGGGGAGGGGGCATATTATGAGCAGTTCTTC.

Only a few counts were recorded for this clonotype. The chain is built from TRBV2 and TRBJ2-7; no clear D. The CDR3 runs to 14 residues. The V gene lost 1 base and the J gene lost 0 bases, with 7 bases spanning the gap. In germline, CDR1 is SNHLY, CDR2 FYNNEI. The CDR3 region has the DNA TGTGCCAGCAGTGAAGGTCGGTACTCCTACGAGCAGTACTTC. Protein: CASSEGRYSYEQYF.

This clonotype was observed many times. This CDR3 is CASNLAGATDTQYF. For the CDR3, the DNA is TGTGCCAGCAACCTAGCGGGAGCCACAGATACGCAGTATTTT. The chain joins TRBV12-3 or TRBV12-4 to TRBJ2-3, with 10 bases fitting TRBD2. With V trimmed by 7 bases and J by 2 bases, 3 bases remained unmatched. This CDR3 region has 14 residues.

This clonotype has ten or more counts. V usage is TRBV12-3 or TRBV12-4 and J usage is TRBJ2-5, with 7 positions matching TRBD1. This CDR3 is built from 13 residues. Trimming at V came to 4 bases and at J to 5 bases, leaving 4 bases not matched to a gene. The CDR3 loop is CASSYRGLETQYF. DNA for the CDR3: TGTGCCAGCAGTTACAGGGGCTTGGAGACCCAGTACTTC.

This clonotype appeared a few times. The CDR3 loop is CASSLVPGAGELFF. The CDR3 DNA reads TGTGCCAGCAGCTTAGTACCGGGGGCCGGGGAGCTGTTTTTT. V gene TRBV7-2 combines with J gene TRBJ2-2, with D maybe TRBD2 (6 bases). CDR3 size: 14 residues. V dropped 1 base and J dropped 6 bases, with 9 bases sitting between them. Germline CDR1 reads SGHTA; CDR2 reads FQGNSA. Supplemented by reference TRBV7-2 and TRBJ2-2, the full variable domain reads GAGVSQSPSNKVTEKGKDVELRCDPISGHTALYWYRQSLGQGLEFLIYFQGNSAPDKSGLPSDRFSAERTGGSVSTLTIQRTQQEDSAVYLCASSLVPGAGELFFGEGSRLTVL.

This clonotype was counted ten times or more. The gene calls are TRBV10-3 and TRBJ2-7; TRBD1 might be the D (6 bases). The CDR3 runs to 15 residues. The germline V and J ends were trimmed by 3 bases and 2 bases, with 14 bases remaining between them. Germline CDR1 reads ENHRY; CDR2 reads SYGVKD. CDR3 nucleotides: TGTGCCATCAGTGACAGGGGTCTAACCACCTACGAGCAGTACTTC. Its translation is CAISDRGLTTYEQYF.

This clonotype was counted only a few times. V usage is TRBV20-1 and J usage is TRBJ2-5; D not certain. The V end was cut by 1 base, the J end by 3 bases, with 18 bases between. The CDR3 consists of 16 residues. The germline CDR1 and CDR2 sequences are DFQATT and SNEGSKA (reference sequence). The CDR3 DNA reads TGCAGTGCTAGAGCCACGAGGATGTCGGCTAAAGAGACCCAGTACTTC. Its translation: CSARATRMSAKETQYF.

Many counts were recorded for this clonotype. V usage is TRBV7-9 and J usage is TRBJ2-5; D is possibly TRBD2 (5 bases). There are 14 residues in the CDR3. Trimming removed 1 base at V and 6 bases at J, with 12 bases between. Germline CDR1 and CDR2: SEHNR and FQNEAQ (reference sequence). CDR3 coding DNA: TGTGCCAGCAGCTTAGACGAGGGAGAGAAGACCCAGTACTTC. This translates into CASSLDEGEKTQYF.

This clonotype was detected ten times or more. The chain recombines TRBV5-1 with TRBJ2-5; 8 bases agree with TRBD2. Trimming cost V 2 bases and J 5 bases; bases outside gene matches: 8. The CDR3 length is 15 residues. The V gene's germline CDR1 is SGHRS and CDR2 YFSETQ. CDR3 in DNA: TGCGCCAGCAGCTTTCCGCGGGGGGCAGTGGAGACCCAGTACTTC. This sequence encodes CASSFPRGAVETQYF.

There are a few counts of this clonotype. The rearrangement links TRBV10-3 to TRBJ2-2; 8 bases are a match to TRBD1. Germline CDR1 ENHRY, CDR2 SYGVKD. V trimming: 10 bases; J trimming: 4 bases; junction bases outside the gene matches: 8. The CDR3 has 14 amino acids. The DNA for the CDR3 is TGTGCCACGAGAGGACAGGGTGGCACCGGGGAGCTGTTTTTT. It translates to CATRGQGGTGELFF.

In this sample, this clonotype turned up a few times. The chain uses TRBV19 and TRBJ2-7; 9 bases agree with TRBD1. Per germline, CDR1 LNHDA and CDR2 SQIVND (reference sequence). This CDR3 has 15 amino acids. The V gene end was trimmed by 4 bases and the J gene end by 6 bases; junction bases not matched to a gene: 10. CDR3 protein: CASSKPGQGRSEQYF. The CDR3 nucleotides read TGTGCCAGTAGTAAACCGGGACAGGGTCGTTCCGAGCAGTACTTC.

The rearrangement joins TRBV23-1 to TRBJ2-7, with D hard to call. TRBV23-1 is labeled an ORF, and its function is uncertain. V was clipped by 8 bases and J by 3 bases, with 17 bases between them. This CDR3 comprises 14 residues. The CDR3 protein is CASGRRTFNYEQYF. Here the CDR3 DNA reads TGCGCCAGCGGAAGGAGAACCTTCAACTACGAGCAGTACTTC.

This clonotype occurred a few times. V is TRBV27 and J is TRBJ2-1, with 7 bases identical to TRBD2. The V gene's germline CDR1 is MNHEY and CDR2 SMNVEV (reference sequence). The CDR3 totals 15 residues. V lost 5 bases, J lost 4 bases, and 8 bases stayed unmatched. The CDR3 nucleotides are TGTGCCAGCAGTACTCGACGGGGGGTATACAATGAGCAGTTCTTC. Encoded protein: CASSTRRGVYNEQFF.

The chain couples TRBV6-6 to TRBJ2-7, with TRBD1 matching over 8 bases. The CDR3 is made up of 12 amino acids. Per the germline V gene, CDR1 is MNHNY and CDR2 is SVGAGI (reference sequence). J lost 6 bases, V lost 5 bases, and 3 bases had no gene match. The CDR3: CASSDRGGEQYF. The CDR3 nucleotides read TGTGCCAGCAGTGACAGGGGCGGCGAGCAGTACTTC.

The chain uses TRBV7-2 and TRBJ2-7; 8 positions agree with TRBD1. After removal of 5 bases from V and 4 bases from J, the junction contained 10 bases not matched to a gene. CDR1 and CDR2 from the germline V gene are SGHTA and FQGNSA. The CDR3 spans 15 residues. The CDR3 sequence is CASSPTRQGWYEQYF. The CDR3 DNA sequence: TGTGCCAGCAGCCCCACCCGACAGGGGTGGTACGAGCAGTACTTC.

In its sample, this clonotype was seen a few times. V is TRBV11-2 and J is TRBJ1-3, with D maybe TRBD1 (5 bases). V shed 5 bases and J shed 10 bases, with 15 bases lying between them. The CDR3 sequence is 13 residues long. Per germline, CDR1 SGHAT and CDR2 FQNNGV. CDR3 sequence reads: CASSSRDRQTIYF. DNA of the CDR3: TGTGCCAGCAGCAGCAGGGACCGCCAGACCATATATTTT. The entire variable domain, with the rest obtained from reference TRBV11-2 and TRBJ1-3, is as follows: EAGVAQSPRYKIIEKRQSVAFWCNPISGHATLYWYQQILGQGPKLLIQFQNNGVVDDSQLPKDRFSAERLKGVDSTLKIQPAKLEDSAVYLCASSSRDRQTIYFGEGSWLTVV.

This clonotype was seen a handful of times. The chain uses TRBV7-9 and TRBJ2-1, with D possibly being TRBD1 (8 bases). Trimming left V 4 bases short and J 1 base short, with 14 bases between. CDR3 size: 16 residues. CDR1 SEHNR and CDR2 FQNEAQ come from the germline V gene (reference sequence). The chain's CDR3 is CASSSSQGGSYNEQFF. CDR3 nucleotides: TGTGCCAGCAGCTCCTCACAGGGGGGGTCCTACAATGAGCAGTTCTTC.